This T cell receptor (beta chain) comes out of a study of early T cells in non-severe SARS-CoV-2 infection. As for the study in general: Sequenced bulk RNA came from whole blood that was unsorted, and chains were unpaired. Whole-study findings and limits: Missing private and CD4 specificities, VDJdb matching favored anti-spike CD8 responses.

Separate cDNA molecules each had unique molecular identifiers attached to them. TCRdb itself ran the 5' RACE reads through MiXCR, one entry per CDR3 protein. This table holds over 30,000 distinct CDR3 sequences, approximately 4.4% found once. This clonotype has a count of ten or more. What it recognizes is unknown. Germline trimming cut 6 bases from V and 6 bases from J; bases unmatched to any gene: 11. The V gene's germline CDR1 is ENHRY and CDR2 SYGVKD. The CDR3 extends over 15 amino acids. The receptor's source is an adult who was a healthcare worker with PCR-confirmed SARS-CoV-2 infection or an uninfected control (not recorded which). Sequencing was performed on whole blood. The chain recombines TRBV10-3 with TRBJ1-5, with 7 bases that match TRBD1. The CDR3 here is CAISPDRDDGQPQHF. CDR3 nucleotides: TGTGCCATCAGCCCCGACAGGGATGACGGTCAGCCCCAGCATTTT.